This TCR beta chain derives from a study of blood T cell repertoires in COVID-19. At the level of the study: COVID-19 samples from acute and convalescent phases originated in the United States, Italy and Spain.

There are 13 residues in the CDR3. Germline loops: CDR1 KGHSH, CDR2 LQKENI. The V and J ends lost 2 bases and 7 bases respectively, with 11 bases between them. Produced via immunoSEQ multiplex PCR; TCRdb's table is partial and in-frame only. The sample records some 320,000 clones, approximately 91% being singletons. The receptor was derived from a woman aged 25 to 39 who had been exposed to COVID-19. The sequencing input was PBMCs or T cells enriched from blood (not recorded which). The chain recombines TRBV18 with TRBJ1-2; D is undetermined. CDR3 nucleotides: TGTGCCAGCTCACCAGGGCCTAGCGGTGGCTACACCTTC. Translating gives CASSPGPSGGYTF. Full variable domain (missing parts from reference TRBV18 and TRBJ1-2): NAGVMQNPRHLVRRRGQEARLRCSPMKGHSHVYWYRQLPEEGLKFMVYLQKENIIDESGMPKERFSAEFPKEGPSILRIQQVVRGDSAAYFCASSPGPSGGYTFGSGTRLTVV.